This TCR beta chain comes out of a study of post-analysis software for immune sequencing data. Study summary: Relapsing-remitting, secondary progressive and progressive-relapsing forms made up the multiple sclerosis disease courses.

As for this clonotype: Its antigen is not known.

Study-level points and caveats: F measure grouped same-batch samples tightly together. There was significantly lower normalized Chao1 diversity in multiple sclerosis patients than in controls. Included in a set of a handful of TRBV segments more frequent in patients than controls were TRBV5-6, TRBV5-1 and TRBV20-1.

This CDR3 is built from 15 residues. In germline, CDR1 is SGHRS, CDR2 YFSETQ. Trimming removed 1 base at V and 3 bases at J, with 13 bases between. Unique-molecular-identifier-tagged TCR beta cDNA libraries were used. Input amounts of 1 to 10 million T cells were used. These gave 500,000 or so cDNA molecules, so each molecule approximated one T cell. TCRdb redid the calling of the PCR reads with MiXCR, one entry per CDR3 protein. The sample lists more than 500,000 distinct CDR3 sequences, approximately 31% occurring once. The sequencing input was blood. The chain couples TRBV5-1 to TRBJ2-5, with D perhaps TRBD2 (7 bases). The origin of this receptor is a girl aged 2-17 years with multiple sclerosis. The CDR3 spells CASSLRGGAEETQYF. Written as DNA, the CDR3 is TGCGCCAGCAGCTTGAGAGGGGGGGCAGAAGAGACCCAGTACTTC.